Each of the 27 T cell receptor beta chains below was sequenced from the same sample in a study of blood T cell repertoires in COVID-19. Libraries were prepared by immunoSEQ multiplex PCR; TCRdb keeps only in-frame clonotypes and omits some of them. The repertoire holds 20,000 to 25,000 clones, with about 89% as singletons. The sequencing sample was made of peripheral blood. The receptors stem from a woman in her 70s with active COVID-19.

The V call is TRBV6-6, the J call TRBJ2-7; TRBD1 aligns across 8 bases. V shed 1 base, J shed 5 bases, and the junction held 4 bases outside the gene matches. CDR1 is MNHNY, CDR2 SVGAGI, per germline (reference sequence). This CDR3 has 14 residues. The CDR3 DNA reads as TGTGCCAGCAGTTACTTGACAGGGGTCCACGAGCAGTACTTC. This codes for CASSYLTGVHEQYF.

This chain connects TRBV9 to TRBJ2-5, with TRBD1 as a possible D gene (7 bases). Deletions cut 4 bases from V and 5 bases from J, with 18 bases between. The germline CDR1 and CDR2 sequences are SGDLS and YYNGEE. The CDR3 totals 15 residues. As DNA, the CDR3 is TGTGCCAGCAGCCCTGGACAGGAGGGCAGCGAGACCCAGTACTTC. Amino acids: CASSPGQEGSETQYF.

J is TRBJ2-6 and V is TRBV19; tentative D call: TRBD2 (6 bases). The CDR3 loop spans 16 amino acids. V was clipped by 3 bases and J by 1 base, with 10 bases between them. Per germline, CDR1 LNHDA and CDR2 SQIVND (reference sequence). The CDR3 region has the DNA TGTGCCAGTAGTATGCCCGCGGGATCTGGGGCCAACGTCCTGACTTTC. This translates into CASSMPAGSGANVLTF.

The chain links TRBV6-5 to TRBJ2-5; 7 nucleotides agree with TRBD2. The CDR3 covers 13 residues. The trim removed 8 bases at V and 0 bases at J, leaving 3 bases unmatched. In germline, CDR1 is MNHEY, CDR2 SVGAGI. CDR3 nucleotides: TGTGCCAGCGCTAGCGGAAACCAAGAGACCCAGTACTTC. Amino acid sequence: CASASGNQETQYF.

The J gene is TRBJ2-2, the V gene TRBV29-1; 7 bases map to TRBD1. With 1 base clipped from V and 7 bases from J, the junction kept 3 bases outside the gene matches. Germline CDR1 is SQVTM and CDR2 is ANQGSEA. The CDR3 has 13 residues. The CDR3 region has the DNA TGCAGCGTTGAAGTAGGGGGCGGCGGGGAGCTGTTTTTT. It codes for CSVEVGGGGELFF.

Turning to this clone: Germline is not matched at one junction end, which may reflect a read error. This rearrangement joins TRBV3-1 (or the pseudogene TRBV3-2) to TRBJ2-2; weak D call: TRBD2 (5 bases). This CDR3 comprises 15 residues. The V gene's germline CDR1 is LGHDT and CDR2 YNNKEL (reference sequence). The CDR3 nucleotides read TGTGCCAGCAGCCGCCGCCGGCTGCAACACCGGGGAGCTGTTTTT. Its translation: CASSRRRLQHRGAVF.

J is TRBJ1-1 and V is TRBV10-1, with D hard to call. Germline CDR1 reads WNHNN; CDR2 reads SYGVQD (reference sequence). The CDR3 has 14 residues. V was cut by 6 bases and J by 4 bases, with 15 bases left in between. For the CDR3, the DNA is TGCGCCAGCAGCGCTACCAGTGGGCGCACTGAAGCTTTCTTT. The encoded protein is CASSATSGRTEAFF.

The chain combines TRBV19 with TRBJ2-1; 8 bases align to TRBD2. CDR3 length: 14 residues. The germline gives CDR1 LNHDA, CDR2 SQIVND (reference sequence). With V trimmed by 7 bases and J by 2 bases, 4 bases remained unmatched. CDR3: CASTTGGAYNEQFF. CDR3 DNA: TGTGCCAGTACTACGGGGGGGGCCTACAATGAGCAGTTCTTC.

The gene calls are TRBV7-9 and TRBJ2-7; no clear D. The CDR3 covers 14 residues. Trimming shortened V by 1 base and J by 2 bases, and 9 bases separated the two germline ends. Germline CDR1 SEHNR, CDR2 FQNEAQ (reference sequence). The CDR3 protein is CASSLVGRPYEQYF. The CDR3 DNA is TGTGCCAGCAGCTTAGTGGGCCGCCCCTACGAGCAGTACTTC.

This chain uses TRBV27 with TRBJ2-7; 10 bases are shared with TRBD2. The CDR3 totals 14 residues. Germline CDR1 reads MNHEY; CDR2 reads SMNVEV (reference sequence). V shed 5 bases, J shed 7 bases, and the junction held 8 bases outside the gene matches. In nucleotides, the CDR3 is TGTGCCAGCAGTCACCGGACTAGCGGCAGGGAGCAGTACTTC. It yields the protein CASSHRTSGREQYF.

This chain uses TRBV9 with TRBJ2-2; 7 bases align to TRBD2. The junction had 8 bases not matched to a gene; V was cut back by 4 bases and J by 2 bases. Germline values: CDR1 SGDLS, CDR2 YYNGEE. CDR3 length: 16 residues. This CDR3 is CASSPFGGGNTGELFF. CDR3 nucleotide sequence: TGTGCCAGCAGCCCGTTCGGCGGGGGAAACACCGGGGAGCTGTTTTTT.

V is TRBV27 and J is TRBJ2-2; weak D call: TRBD2 (5 bases). The CDR3 sequence is 13 residues long. Trimming pared 6 bases from V and 2 bases from J, leaving 7 bases between. CDR1 MNHEY and CDR2 SMNVEV come from the germline V gene (reference sequence). The CDR3: CASRGANTGELFF. In DNA, the CDR3 is TGTGCCAGCAGGGGAGCAAACACCGGGGAGCTGTTTTTT.

This chain uses TRBV6-5 with TRBJ1-1, with TRBD1 identical over 7 bases. J gave up 7 bases and V 2 bases, and 10 bases lay outside the gene matches. The CDR3 contains 15 residues. Germline loops: CDR1 MNHEY, CDR2 SVGAGI. The CDR3, as DNA: TGTGCCAGCAGTTACACCCGACAGGGCGCGGGTGAAGCTTTCTTT. Translating it yields CASSYTRQGAGEAFF.

The rearrangement links TRBV18 to TRBJ2-1; a weak D match, TRBD1 (6 bases). This CDR3 has 15 amino acids. Germline V gene data show CDR1 as KGHSH and CDR2 as LQKENI. V lost 3 bases to trimming and J lost 3 bases, with 12 bases between them. The CDR3 here is CASSPFSGDYNEQFF. The CDR3 DNA follows: TGTGCCAGCTCACCCTTTTCAGGGGACTACAATGAGCAGTTCTTC.

V gene TRBV11-3 combines with J gene TRBJ2-3, with 9 bases that match TRBD2. The V and J ends lost 4 bases and 4 bases, in that order; junction bases with no gene match: 6. This CDR3 comprises 15 residues. CDR1 is SGHNT, CDR2 YENEEA, per germline. The DNA of the CDR3 is TGTGCCAGCAGCTCCGGGGTAGCGGGGGCAGATACGCAGTATTTT. It encodes CASSSGVAGADTQYF.

The V and J genes are TRBV27 and TRBJ2-5, with TRBD1 matching 12 bases. In germline, CDR1 is MNHEY, CDR2 SMNVEV (reference sequence). Trimming removed 1 base from V and 4 bases from J; junction bases left unmatched: 4. The CDR3 loop spans 16 amino acids. The CDR3 nucleotides are TGTGCCAGCAGTTTATTAGGGACAGGGGGCGGAGAGACCCAGTACTTC. Translating gives CASSLLGTGGGETQYF.

This chain connects TRBV7-3 to TRBJ2-1; D is possibly TRBD2 (6 bases). Germline CDR1 is SGHTA and CDR2 is FQGTGA. The CDR3 has 16 amino acids. Trimming pared 2 bases from V and 0 bases from J, leaving 11 bases between. This CDR3 is CASSLDGRSSYNEQFF. The CDR3, as DNA: TGTGCCAGCAGCTTAGATGGGAGGTCCTCCTACAATGAGCAGTTCTTC.

Here the CDR3 reads CASNKGDTDTQYF. CDR3 DNA: TGTGCCAGCAACAAAGGAGACACAGATACGCAGTATTTT. The gene calls are TRBV28 and TRBJ2-3; D uncertain. Germline V CDR1 and CDR2: MDHEN, SYDVKM. Trimming took off 7 bases at V and 2 bases at J, with 10 bases between the two ends. The CDR3 runs 13 residues.

The V and J genes are TRBV6-5 and TRBJ1-6, with D possibly being TRBD1 (6 bases). The CDR3 spans 16 residues. CDR1 and CDR2 from the germline V gene are MNHEY and SVGAGI. Trimming took 2 bases from V and 0 from J, leaving 8 bases between them. This CDR3 reads CASSYDRSSYNSPLHF. The CDR3 coding sequence is TGTGCCAGCAGTTACGACAGGAGCTCCTATAATTCACCCCTCCACTTT.

CDR3 in amino acids: CASSQDDRGATGELFF. For the CDR3, the DNA is TGCGCCAGCAGCCAAGATGACAGGGGGGCCACCGGGGAGCTGTTTTTT. The chain joins TRBV4-3 to TRBJ2-2; TRBD1 aligns across 9 bases. V lost 0 bases to trimming and J lost 4 bases; unmatched junction nucleotides: 3. The CDR3 consists of 16 residues. CDR1 and CDR2 from the germline V gene are LGHNA and YSLEER.

The rearrangement joins TRBV28 to TRBJ1-4, with 9 bases fitting TRBD1. The CDR3 is made up of 13 amino acids. J was trimmed by 8 bases and V by 3 bases; bases with no gene match: 1. Germline lookup yields CDR1 MDHEN and CDR2 SYDVKM. The CDR3 reads CASSLTGGEKLFF. CDR3 sequence (DNA): TGTGCCAGCAGTTTGACAGGGGGGGAAAAACTGTTTTTT.

V is TRBV28 and J is TRBJ2-1, with TRBD2 matching 13 bases. In germline, CDR1 is MDHEN, CDR2 SYDVKM. CDR3 length: 16 amino acids. V lost 7 bases and J lost 8; bases outside the gene matches: 11. CDR3 sequence reads: CASTVSGLAGIDEQFF. DNA for the CDR3: TGTGCCAGCACCGTTTCGGGACTAGCGGGGATTGATGAGCAGTTCTTC.

The chain couples TRBV19 to TRBJ2-3; TRBD2 aligns across 9 bases. Unmatched junction bases numbered 3, after V lost 2 bases and J lost 6 bases. The CDR3 is made up of 14 amino acids. Per germline, CDR1 LNHDA and CDR2 SQIVND (reference sequence). The DNA of the CDR3 is TGTGCCAGTAGTATAATTAGCGGGGGTGATACGCAGTATTTT. Translating gives CASSIISGGDTQYF.

This rearrangement joins TRBV14 to TRBJ2-5; D is perhaps TRBD2 (6 bases). Trimming removed 1 base at V and 5 bases at J, with 11 bases between. The germline V gene has CDR1 SGHDN and CDR2 FVKESK. The CDR3 has 14 amino acids. CDR3 region: CASSQGGVPETQYF. As DNA, the CDR3 is TGTGCCAGCAGCCAAGGGGGGGTGCCGGAGACCCAGTACTTC.

The chain is built from TRBV15 and TRBJ1-4; perhaps TRBD1 as D (6 bases). Looked up from germline, CDR1 is LNHNV and CDR2 is YYDKDF (reference sequence). V lost 0 bases and J 8 bases, leaving 13 bases between the germline ends. This CDR3 contains 15 residues. As DNA, the CDR3 is TGTGCCACCAGCAGAGATCCAGGGGAAGGGGAAAAACTGTTTTTT. This gives the protein CATSRDPGEGEKLFF.

This clone was seen only a few times. The chain couples TRBV7-9 to TRBJ2-2; 9 bases agree with TRBD1. The CDR3 spans 16 residues. CDR1 and CDR2 (germline): SEHNR, FQNEAQ (reference sequence). With V trimmed by 4 bases and J by 2 bases, 5 bases remained unmatched. The CDR3 is CASSYGQGFNTGELFF. The CDR3 nucleotides read TGTGCCAGCAGCTACGGACAGGGGTTTAACACCGGGGAGCTGTTTTTT.

The chain carries TRBV6-5 and TRBJ1-5; D is uncertain. CDR1 is MNHEY, CDR2 SVGAGI, per germline. The ends were cut back, 4 bases at V and 4 bases at J, with 8 bases in the middle. The CDR3 contains 13 residues. The CDR3 DNA sequence: TGTGCCAGCAGTTCCGGGGTGAATCAGCCCCAGCATTTT. Its translation is CASSSGVNQPQHF.